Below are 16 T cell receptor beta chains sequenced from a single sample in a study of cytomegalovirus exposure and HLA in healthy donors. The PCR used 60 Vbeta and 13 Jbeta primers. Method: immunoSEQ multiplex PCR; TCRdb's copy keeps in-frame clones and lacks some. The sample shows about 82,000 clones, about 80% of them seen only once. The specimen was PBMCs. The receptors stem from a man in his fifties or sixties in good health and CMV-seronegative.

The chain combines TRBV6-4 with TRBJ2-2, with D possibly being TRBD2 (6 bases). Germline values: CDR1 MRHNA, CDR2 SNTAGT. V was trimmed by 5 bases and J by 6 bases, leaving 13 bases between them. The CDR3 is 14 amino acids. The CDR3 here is CASSSYGGSGELFF. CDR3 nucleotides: TGTGCCAGCAGTTCCTACGGGGGATCCGGGGAGCTGTTTTTT.

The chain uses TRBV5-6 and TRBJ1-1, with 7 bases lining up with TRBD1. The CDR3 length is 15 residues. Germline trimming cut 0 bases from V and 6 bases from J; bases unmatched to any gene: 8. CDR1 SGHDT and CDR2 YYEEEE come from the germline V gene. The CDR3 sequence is CASSLGTGVIPEAFF. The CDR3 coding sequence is TGTGCCAGCAGCTTGGGGACAGGTGTAATTCCTGAAGCTTTCTTT.

The CDR3 protein is CASSLQNQPQHF. In nucleotides, the CDR3 is TGTGCCAGCAGCTTACAGAATCAGCCCCAGCATTTT. This chain links TRBV5-6 with TRBJ1-5; no clear D gene. Trimming took 2 bases from V and 4 from J, leaving 4 bases between them. Germline CDR1 SGHDT, CDR2 YYEEEE. CDR3 length: 12 amino acids.

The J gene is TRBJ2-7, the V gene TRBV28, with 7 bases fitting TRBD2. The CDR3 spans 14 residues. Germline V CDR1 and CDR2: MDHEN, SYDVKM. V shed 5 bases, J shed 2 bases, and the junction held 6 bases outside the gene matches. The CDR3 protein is CASSTPAGAYEQYF. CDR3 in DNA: TGTGCCAGCAGTACCCCCGCGGGGGCCTACGAGCAGTACTTC.

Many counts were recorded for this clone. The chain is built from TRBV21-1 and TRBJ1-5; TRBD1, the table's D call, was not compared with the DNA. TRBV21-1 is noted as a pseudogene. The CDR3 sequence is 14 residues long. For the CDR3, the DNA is TGTGCCAGCAGCAAAAGACAGGGCAATCAGCCCCAGCATTTT. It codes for CASSKRQGNQPQHF.

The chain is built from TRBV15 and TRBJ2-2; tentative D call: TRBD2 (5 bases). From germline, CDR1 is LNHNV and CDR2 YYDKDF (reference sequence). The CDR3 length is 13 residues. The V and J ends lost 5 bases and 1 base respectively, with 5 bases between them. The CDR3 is CATSRGNTGELFF. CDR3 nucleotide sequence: TGTGCCACCAGCCGGGGGAACACCGGGGAGCTGTTTTTT.

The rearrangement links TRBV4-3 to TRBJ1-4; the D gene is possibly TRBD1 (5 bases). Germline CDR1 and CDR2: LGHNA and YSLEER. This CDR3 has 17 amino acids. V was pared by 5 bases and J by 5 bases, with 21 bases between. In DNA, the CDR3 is TGCGCCAGCAGCGAGGGGTTAGGGAGGACTGGCAATGAAAAACTGTTTTTT. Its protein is CASSEGLGRTGNEKLFF.

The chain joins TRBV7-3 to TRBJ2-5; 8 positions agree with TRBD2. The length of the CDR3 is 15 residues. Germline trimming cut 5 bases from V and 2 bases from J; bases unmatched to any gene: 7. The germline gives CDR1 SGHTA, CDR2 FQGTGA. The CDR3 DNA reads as TGTGCCAGCAGCCCGGGACTAGGCCATCAAGAGACCCAGTACTTC. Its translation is CASSPGLGHQETQYF.

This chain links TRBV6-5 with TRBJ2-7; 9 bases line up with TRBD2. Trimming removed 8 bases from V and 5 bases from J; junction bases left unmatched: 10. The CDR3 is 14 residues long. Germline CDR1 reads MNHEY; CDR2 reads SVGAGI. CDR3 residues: CASGSGLAANEQYF. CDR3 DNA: TGTGCCAGCGGTTCGGGACTAGCAGCAAACGAGCAGTACTTC.

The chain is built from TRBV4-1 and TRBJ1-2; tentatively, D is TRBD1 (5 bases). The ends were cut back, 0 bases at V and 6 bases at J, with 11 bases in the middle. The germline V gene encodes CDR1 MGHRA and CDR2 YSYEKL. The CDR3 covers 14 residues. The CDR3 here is CASSQDRQINGYTF. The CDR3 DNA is TGCGCCAGCAGCCAAGATCGACAGATTAATGGCTACACCTTC.

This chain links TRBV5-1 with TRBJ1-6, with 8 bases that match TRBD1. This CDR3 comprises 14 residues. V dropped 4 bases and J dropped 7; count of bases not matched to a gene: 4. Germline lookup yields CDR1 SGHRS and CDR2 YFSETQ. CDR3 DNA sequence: TGCGCCAGCAGCACCGGACAGGGCAATTCACCCCTCCACTTT. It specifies CASSTGQGNSPLHF.

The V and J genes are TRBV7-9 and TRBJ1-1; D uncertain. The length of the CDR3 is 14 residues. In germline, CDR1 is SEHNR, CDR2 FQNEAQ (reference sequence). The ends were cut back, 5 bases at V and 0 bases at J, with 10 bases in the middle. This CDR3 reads CASSPRALNTEAFF. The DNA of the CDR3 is TGTGCCAGCAGCCCTCGAGCGTTGAACACTGAAGCTTTCTTT.

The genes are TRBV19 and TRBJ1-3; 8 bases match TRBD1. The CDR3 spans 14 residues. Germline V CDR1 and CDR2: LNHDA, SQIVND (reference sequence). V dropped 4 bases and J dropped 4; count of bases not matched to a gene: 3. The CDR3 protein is CASSKDRGGNTIYF. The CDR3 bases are TGTGCCAGTAGTAAAGACAGGGGAGGAAACACCATATATTTT.

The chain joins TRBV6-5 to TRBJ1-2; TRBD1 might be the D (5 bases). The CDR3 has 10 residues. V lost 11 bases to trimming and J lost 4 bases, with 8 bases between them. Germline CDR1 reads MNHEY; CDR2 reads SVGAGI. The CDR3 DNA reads TGTGCCGTAGGGGTCTATGGCTACACCTTC. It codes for CAVGVYGYTF.

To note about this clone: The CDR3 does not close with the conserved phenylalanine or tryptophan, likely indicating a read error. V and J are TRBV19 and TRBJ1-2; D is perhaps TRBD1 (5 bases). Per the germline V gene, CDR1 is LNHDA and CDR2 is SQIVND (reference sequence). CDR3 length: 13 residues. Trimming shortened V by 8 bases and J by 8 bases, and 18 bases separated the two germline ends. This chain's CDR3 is CASQGFRIEGYTL. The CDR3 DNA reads TGTGCCAGTCAGGGTTTTCGGATTGAAGGCTACACCCTC.

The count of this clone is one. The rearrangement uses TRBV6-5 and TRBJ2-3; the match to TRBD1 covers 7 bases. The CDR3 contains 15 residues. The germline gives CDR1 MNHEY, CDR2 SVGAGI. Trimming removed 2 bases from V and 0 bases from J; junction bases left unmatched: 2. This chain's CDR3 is CASSYEGQSTDTQYF. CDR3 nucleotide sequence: TGTGCCAGCAGTTACGAGGGACAGAGCACAGATACGCAGTATTTT.